This TCR beta chain was documented in a study of blood T cell repertoires in COVID-19. In the study overall: COVID-19 samples, acute and convalescent, were from the United States, Italy and Spain. T cells, B-cell-depleted T cells, or PBMCs supplied cDNA or gDNA.

Under the authors' procedure: Amplification of reference gene primers provided the estimated nucleated cell counts. The assay was immunoSEQ multiplex PCR, and TCRdb's table has in-frame clones only and misses some. Clonal size and the V and J genes are those of that table, whereas D and trimming came from the DNA. This repertoire shows 73,000 or so clones, 91% found once; its top ten account for over 10%. This receptor was obtained from a human donor with active COVID-19. The donor label of this sample is uncertain. Material for sequencing was peripheral blood.

CDR3 sequence (DNA): TGTGCCACCAGCAGAGATCCCCCGCGCAGCAATCAGCCCCAGCATTTT. It specifies CATSRDPPRSNQPQHF. This sequence joins TRBV15 and TRBJ1-5, with D uncertain. Germline V gene lookup returns CDR1 LNHNV and CDR2 YYDKDF (reference sequence). V was clipped by 0 bases and J by 1 base, with 10 bases between them. The CDR3 spans 16 residues.